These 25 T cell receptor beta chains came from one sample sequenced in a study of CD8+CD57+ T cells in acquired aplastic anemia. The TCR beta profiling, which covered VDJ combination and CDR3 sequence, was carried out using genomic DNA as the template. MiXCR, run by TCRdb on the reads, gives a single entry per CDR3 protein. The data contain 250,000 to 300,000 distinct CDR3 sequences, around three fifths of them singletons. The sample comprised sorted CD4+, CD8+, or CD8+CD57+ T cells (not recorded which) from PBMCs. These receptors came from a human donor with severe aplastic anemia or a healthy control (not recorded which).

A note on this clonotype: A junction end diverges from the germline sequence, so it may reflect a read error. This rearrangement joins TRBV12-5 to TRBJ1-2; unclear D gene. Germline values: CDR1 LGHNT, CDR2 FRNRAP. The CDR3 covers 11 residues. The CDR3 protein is CASGLVHGHTF. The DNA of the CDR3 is TGTGCTAGTGGTTTGGTACATGGCCACACCTTC. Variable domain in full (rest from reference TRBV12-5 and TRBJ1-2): DARVTQTPRHKVTEMGQEVTMRCQPILGHNTVFWYRQTMMQGLELLAYFRNRAPLDDSGMPKDRFSAEMPDATLATLKIQPSEPRDSAVYFCASGLVHGHTFGSGTRLTVV.

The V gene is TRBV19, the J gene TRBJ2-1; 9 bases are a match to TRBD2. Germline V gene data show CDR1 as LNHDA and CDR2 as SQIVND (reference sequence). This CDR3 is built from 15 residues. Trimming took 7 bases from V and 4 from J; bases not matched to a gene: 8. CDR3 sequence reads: CASKSSGRRYNEQFF. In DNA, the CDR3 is TGTGCCAGTAAGTCGAGCGGGAGGAGATACAATGAGCAGTTCTTC.

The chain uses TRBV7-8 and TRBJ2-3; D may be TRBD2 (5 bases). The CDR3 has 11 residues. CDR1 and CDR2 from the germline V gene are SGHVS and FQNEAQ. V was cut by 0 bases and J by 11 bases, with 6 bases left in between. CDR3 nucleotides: TGTGCCAGCAGCTTAGCCGAGGGGCAGTATTTT. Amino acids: CASSLAEGQYF.

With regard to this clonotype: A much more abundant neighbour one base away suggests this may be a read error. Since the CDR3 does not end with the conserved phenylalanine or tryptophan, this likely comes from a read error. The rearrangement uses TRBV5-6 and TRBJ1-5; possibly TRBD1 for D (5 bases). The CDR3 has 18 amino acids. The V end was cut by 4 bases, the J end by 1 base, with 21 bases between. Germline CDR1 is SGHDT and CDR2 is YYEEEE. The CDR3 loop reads CASSEAGTPVKSNQPQHS. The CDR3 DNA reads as TGTGCCAGCAGCGAAGCCGGGACCCCGGTTAAGAGCAATCAGCCCCAGCATTCT.

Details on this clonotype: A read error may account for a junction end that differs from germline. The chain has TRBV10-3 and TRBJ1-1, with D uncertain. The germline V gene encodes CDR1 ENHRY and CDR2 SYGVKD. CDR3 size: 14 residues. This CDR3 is CVISEPGEGTEAFF. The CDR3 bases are TGTGTCATCAGTGAACCCGGGGAGGGCACTGAAGCTTTCTTT.

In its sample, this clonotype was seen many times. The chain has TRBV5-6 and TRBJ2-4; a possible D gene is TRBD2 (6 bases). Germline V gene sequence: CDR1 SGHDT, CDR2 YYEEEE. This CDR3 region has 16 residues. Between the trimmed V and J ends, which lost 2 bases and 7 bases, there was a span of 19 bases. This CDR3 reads CASSFPGAGPTNIQYF. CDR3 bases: TGTGCCAGCAGCTTTCCCGGGGCGGGGCCGACGAACATTCAGTACTTC.

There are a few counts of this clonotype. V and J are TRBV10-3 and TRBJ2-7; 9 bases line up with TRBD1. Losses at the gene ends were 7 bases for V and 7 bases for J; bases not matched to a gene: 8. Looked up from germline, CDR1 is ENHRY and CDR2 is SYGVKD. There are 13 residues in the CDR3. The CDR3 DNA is TGTGCCATCAAGGCACAGGGGGCAGGAGAGCAGTACTTC. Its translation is CAIKAQGAGEQYF.

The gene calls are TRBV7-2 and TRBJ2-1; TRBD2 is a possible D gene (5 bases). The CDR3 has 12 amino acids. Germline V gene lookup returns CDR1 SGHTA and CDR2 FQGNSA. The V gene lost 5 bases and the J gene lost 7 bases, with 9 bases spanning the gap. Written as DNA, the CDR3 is TGTGCCAGCAGCCAAACTAGGAATGAGCAGTTCTTC. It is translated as CASSQTRNEQFF.

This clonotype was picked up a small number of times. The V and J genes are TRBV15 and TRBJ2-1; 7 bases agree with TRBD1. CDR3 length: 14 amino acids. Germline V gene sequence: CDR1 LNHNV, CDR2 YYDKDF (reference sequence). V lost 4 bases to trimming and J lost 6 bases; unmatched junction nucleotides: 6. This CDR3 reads CATSNRQGSNEQFF. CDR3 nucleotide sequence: TGTGCCACCAGCAATCGACAGGGTAGCAATGAGCAGTTCTTC.

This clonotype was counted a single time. CDR3 sequence: CASSFRGGNTGELFF. The CDR3 region has the DNA TGTGCCAGCAGCTTCCGGGGGGGAAACACCGGGGAGCTGTTTTTT. The chain has TRBV7-6 and TRBJ2-2; 8 bases match TRBD2. This CDR3 region has 15 residues. The germline gives CDR1 SGHVS, CDR2 FNYEAQ. J gave up 2 bases and V 3 bases, and 2 bases lay outside the gene matches.

CDR3 bases: TGTGCCACCAACCGGGGGGCCGTCACCGGGGAGCTGTTTTTT. Protein sequence: CATNRGAVTGELFF. The chain has TRBV12-3 or TRBV12-4 and TRBJ2-2, with a weak D call TRBD2 (7 bases). CDR3 length: 14 amino acids. The V and J ends lost 10 bases and 4 bases respectively, with 16 bases between them.

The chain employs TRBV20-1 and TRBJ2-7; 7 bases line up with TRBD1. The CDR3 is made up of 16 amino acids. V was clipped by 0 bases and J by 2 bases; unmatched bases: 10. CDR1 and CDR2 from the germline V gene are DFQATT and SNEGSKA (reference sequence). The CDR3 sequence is CSARDEGRDSPYEQYF. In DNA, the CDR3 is TGCAGTGCTAGAGATGAAGGCCGGGACAGTCCCTACGAGCAGTACTTC.

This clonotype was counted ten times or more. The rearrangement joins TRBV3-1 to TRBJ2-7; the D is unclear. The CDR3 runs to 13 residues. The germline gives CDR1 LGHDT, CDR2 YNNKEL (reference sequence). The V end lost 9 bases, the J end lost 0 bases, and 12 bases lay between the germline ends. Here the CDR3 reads CASSRQNSYEQYF. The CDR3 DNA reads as TGTGCCAGTAGTCGGCAAAACTCCTACGAGCAGTACTTC.

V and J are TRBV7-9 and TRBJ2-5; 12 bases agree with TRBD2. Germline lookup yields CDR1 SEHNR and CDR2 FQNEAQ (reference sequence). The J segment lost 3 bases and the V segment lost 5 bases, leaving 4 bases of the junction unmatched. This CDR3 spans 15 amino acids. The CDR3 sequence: CASSLRTSGEETQYF. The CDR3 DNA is TGTGCCAGCAGCCTGCGGACTAGCGGGGAAGAGACCCAGTACTTC.

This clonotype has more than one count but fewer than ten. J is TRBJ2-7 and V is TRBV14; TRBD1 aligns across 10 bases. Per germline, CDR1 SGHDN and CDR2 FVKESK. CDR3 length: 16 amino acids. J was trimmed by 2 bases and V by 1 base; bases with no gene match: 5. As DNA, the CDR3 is TGTGCCAGCAGCCAAGGTCTCGGACAGGGGGCCTACGAGCAGTACTTC. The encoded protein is CASSQGLGQGAYEQYF.

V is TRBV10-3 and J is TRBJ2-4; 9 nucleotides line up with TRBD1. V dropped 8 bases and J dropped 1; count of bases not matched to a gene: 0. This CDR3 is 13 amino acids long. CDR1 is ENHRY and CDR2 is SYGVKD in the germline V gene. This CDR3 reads CAIGTGAKNIQYF. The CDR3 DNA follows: TGTGCCATCGGGACAGGGGCCAAAAACATTCAGTACTTC.

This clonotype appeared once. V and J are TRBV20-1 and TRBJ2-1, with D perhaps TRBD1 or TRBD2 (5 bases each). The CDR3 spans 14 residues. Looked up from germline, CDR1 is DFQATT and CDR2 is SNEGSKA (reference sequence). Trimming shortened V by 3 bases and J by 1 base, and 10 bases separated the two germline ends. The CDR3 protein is CSASGAASYNEQFF. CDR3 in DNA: TGCAGTGCTAGCGGGGCGGCATCCTACAATGAGCAGTTCTTC.

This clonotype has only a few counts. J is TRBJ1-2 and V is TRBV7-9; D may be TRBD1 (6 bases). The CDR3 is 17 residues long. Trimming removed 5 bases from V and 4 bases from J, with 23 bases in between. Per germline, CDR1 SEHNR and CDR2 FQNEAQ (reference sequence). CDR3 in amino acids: CASSQRSGLQGSYGYTF. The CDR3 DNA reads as TGTGCCAGCAGCCAAAGGTCCGGGTTGCAGGGGAGCTATGGCTACACCTTC.

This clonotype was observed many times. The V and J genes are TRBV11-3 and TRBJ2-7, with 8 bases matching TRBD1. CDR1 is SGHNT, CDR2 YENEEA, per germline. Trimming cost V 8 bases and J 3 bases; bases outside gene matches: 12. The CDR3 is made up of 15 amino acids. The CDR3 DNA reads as TGTGCCAGCGGGAGGACAGGGAAGTTAATCTACGAGCAGTACTTC. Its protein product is CASGRTGKLIYEQYF.

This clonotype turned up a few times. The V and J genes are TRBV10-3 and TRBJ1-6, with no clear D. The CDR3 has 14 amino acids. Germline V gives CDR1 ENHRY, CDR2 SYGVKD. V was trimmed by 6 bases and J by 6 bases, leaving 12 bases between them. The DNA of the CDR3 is TGTGCCATCAGGACCCTCGGACCTAATTCACCCCTCCACTTT. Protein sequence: CAIRTLGPNSPLHF.

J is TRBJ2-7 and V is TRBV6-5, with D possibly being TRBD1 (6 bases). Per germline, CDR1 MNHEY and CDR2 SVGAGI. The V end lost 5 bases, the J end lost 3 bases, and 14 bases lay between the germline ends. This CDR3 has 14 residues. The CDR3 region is CASSPGTTIYEQYF. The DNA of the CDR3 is TGTGCCAGCAGTCCCGGGACAACCATCTACGAGCAGTACTTC.

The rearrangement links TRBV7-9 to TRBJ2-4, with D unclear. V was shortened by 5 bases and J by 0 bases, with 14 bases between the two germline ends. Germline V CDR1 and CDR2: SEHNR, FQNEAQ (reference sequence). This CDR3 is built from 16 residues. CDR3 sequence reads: CASSPKVRIAKNIQYF. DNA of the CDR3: TGTGCCAGCAGCCCTAAGGTCCGGATAGCCAAAAACATTCAGTACTTC.

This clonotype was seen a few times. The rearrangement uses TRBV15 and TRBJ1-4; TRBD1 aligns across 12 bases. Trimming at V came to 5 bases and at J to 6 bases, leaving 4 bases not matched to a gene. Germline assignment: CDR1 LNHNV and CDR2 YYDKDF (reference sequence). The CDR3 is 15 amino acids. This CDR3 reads CATSYGTGGDEKLFF. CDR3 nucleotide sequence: TGTGCCACCAGCTACGGGACAGGGGGCGATGAAAAACTGTTTTTT.

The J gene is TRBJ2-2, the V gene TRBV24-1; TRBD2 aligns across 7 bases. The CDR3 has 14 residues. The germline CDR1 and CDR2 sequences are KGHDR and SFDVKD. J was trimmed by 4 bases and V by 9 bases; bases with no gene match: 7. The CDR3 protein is CATGGELSTGELFF. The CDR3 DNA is TGTGCCACCGGGGGGGAGCTTAGCACCGGGGAGCTGTTTTTT.

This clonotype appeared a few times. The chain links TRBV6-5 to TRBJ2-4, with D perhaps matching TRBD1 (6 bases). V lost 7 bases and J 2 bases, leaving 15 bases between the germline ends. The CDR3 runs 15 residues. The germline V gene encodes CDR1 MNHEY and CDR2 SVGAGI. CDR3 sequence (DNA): TGTGCCAGCAAACGTGTGGGGGCGACCAAAAACATTCAGTACTTC. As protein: CASKRVGATKNIQYF.